The next 24 T cell receptor beta chains were all read from a single sample in a study of OX40 agonist ivuxolimab in advanced cancers. Clones were read by immunoSEQ multiplex PCR, and TCRdb kept only the in-frame ones, dropping some. The sample holds approximately 60,000 clones, less than 90% seen once. Sample: CD4+ or CD8+ T cells sorted from blood, taken in a trial of the OX40 agonist ivuxolimab. The receptor source for this set is an adult with an advanced solid tumor such as melanoma, head and neck, liver or kidney cancer.

This clone came up once. The chain links TRBV7-7 to TRBJ2-5; TRBD2 matches at 8 bases. The CDR3 contains 17 residues. After removal of 3 bases from V and 4 bases from J, the junction contained 13 bases not matched to a gene. Per germline, CDR1 SSHAT and CDR2 FNYEAQ (reference sequence). The chain's CDR3 is CASSFSPERGSGETQYF. The CDR3 coding sequence is TGTGCCAGCAGCTTTTCTCCCGAGCGGGGGTCGGGAGAGACCCAGTACTTC.

This clone occurred a few times. The chain is built from TRBV2 and TRBJ1-6, with D possibly being TRBD1 (6 bases). Germline assignment: CDR1 SNHLY and CDR2 FYNNEI. Trimming removed 0 bases at V and 9 bases at J, with 18 bases between. This CDR3 is built from 17 residues. The DNA for the CDR3 is TGTGCCAGCAGTGAAGCGCCCCTGGGACACGGCGGTTCACCCCTCCACTTT. It translates to CASSEAPLGHGGSPLHF.

The gene calls are TRBV6-5 and TRBJ2-7; the D call may be TRBD1 or TRBD2 (5 bases each). This CDR3 spans 13 amino acids. The germline CDR1 and CDR2 sequences are MNHEY and SVGAGI. V was trimmed by 2 bases and J by 1 base, leaving 6 bases between them. The CDR3 loop is CASSYGTSYEQYF. The CDR3 coding sequence is TGTGCCAGCAGTTACGGGACGTCCTACGAGCAGTACTTC.

The rearrangement joins TRBV4-1 to TRBJ1-4; D call uncertain. CDR3 length: 13 residues. The V gene's germline CDR1 is MGHRA and CDR2 YSYEKL. Trimming cost V 2 bases and J 8 bases, with 9 bases left between them. CDR3 sequence: CASSQWRGEKLFF. The DNA of the CDR3 is TGCGCCAGCAGCCAATGGAGAGGAGAAAAACTGTTTTTT.

CDR3 sequence: CAISRATFEQYF. In DNA form, the CDR3 reads TGTGCCATCAGTCGTGCCACTTTTGAGCAGTACTTC. V and J are TRBV10-3 and TRBJ2-7; D not certain. CDR1 and CDR2 from the germline V gene are ENHRY and SYGVKD. V was trimmed by 5 bases and J by 7 bases, leaving 12 bases between them. CDR3 length: 12 amino acids.

The V and J genes are TRBV6-1 and TRBJ2-4; D is ambiguous. This CDR3 region has 14 residues. In germline, CDR1 is MNHNS, CDR2 SASEGT. Between the trimmed V and J ends, which lost 1 base and 9 bases, there was a span of 13 bases. The CDR3 coding sequence is TGTGCCAGCAGTGAAGATTGGCTAGTCACCATTCAGTACTTC. This translates into CASSEDWLVTIQYF.

V and J are TRBV19 and TRBJ2-7; 7 bases are a match to TRBD1. The CDR3 has 14 amino acids. From germline, CDR1 is LNHDA and CDR2 SQIVND (reference sequence). Trimming at V came to 5 bases and at J to 7 bases, leaving 11 bases not matched to a gene. The DNA of the CDR3 is TGTGCCAGTAGTGCACGACAGGGATCCTTTGAGCAGTACTTC. Its translation is CASSARQGSFEQYF.

This clone has just one count. This chain uses TRBV19 with TRBJ1-1; no clear D gene. The V gene lost 0 bases and the J gene lost 3 bases, with 8 bases spanning the gap. Germline V gene sequence: CDR1 LNHDA, CDR2 SQIVND (reference sequence). The CDR3 runs to 14 residues. The CDR3, as DNA: TGTGCCAGTAGTATAGATCCGGGGTACACTGAAGCTTTCTTT. This translates into CASSIDPGYTEAFF.

J is TRBJ1-5 and V is TRBV19; TRBD1 might be the D (6 bases). V was shortened by 7 bases and J by 0 bases, with 13 bases between the two germline ends. CDR1 is LNHDA, CDR2 SQIVND, per germline (reference sequence). CDR3 length: 15 residues. CDR3 DNA: TGTGCCAGTACCCGGGACAAATATAGCAATCAGCCCCAGCATTTT. Residues: CASTRDKYSNQPQHF. Combining the CDR3 with reference TRBV19 and TRBJ1-5 gives the whole variable domain DGGITQSPKYLFRKEGQNVTLSCEQNLNHDAMYWYRQDPGQGLRLIYYSQIVNDFQKGDIAEGYSVSREKKESFPLTVTSAQKNPTAFYLCASTRDKYSNQPQHFGDGTRLSIL.

In its sample, this clone was seen a few times. The chain uses TRBV9 and TRBJ2-1; the D is unclear. Deletions cut 1 base from V and 4 bases from J, with 15 bases between. The V gene's germline CDR1 is SGDLS and CDR2 YYNGEE. CDR3 length: 16 residues. The CDR3: CASSVSAAYSYNEQFF. CDR3 nucleotides: TGTGCCAGCAGCGTATCGGCGGCTTATTCTTACAATGAGCAGTTCTTC.

The CDR3 DNA reads TGTGCCAGCAGTTACCTCAATGTTCCTGAAGCTTTCTTT. Translation gives CASSYLNVPEAFF. The gene calls are TRBV6-5 and TRBJ1-1, with D unclear. This CDR3 spans 13 amino acids. Trimming shortened V by 2 bases and J by 6 bases, and 10 bases separated the two germline ends. Germline values: CDR1 MNHEY, CDR2 SVGAGI.

The chain uses TRBV5-1 and TRBJ1-5; D perhaps matches TRBD1 (6 bases). CDR1 is SGHRS, CDR2 YFSETQ, per germline. This CDR3 has 15 amino acids. V shed 4 bases and J shed 2 bases, with 13 bases lying between them. The CDR3 nucleotides are TGCGCCAGCAGCCCACAGGGTAAGGGCAATCAGCCCCAGCATTTT. This codes for CASSPQGKGNQPQHF.

The rearrangement links TRBV13 to TRBJ2-7; 9 bases line up with TRBD2. The ends lost 3 bases at V and 7 bases at J; junction bases unmatched: 16. Germline CDR1 is PRHDT and CDR2 is FYEKMQ (reference sequence). The CDR3 has 17 residues. The CDR3 region has the DNA TGTGCCAGCAGCTTCTCCCTCTTGCGGGGGGGCGTCTGGGAGCAGTACTTC. Residues: CASSFSLLRGGVWEQYF.

This rearrangement joins TRBV5-6 to TRBJ1-5; no clear D gene. Per germline, CDR1 SGHDT and CDR2 YYEEEE. The CDR3 extends over 15 amino acids. The V gene lost 0 bases and the J gene lost 3 bases, with 10 bases spanning the gap. CDR3 nucleotides: TGTGCCAGCAGCTTGGGTGGTAGGAACAATCAGCCCCAGCATTTT. This gives the protein CASSLGGRNNQPQHF.

The rearrangement uses TRBV28 and TRBJ2-3; TRBD2 aligns across 10 bases. J was trimmed by 1 base and V by 5 bases; bases with no gene match: 12. There are 18 residues in the CDR3. Germline CDR1 MDHEN, CDR2 SYDVKM. CDR3 sequence (DNA): TGTGCCAGCAGTACCCACCTAGGGCTAGCGGGAGGCACAGATACGCAGTATTTT. The encoded protein is CASSTHLGLAGGTDTQYF. The complete variable domain, with remaining parts taken from reference TRBV28 and TRBJ2-3, reads DVKVTQSSRYLVKRTGEKVFLECVQDMDHENMFWYRQDPGLGLRLIYFSYDVKMKEKGDIPEGYSVSREKKERFSLILESASTNQTSMYLCASSTHLGLAGGTDTQYFGPGTRLTVL.

The chain's CDR3 is CASSPPLEGSPLHF. The CDR3, as DNA: TGTGCCAGCTCACCCCCTTTGGAAGGGTCACCCCTCCACTTT. The chain employs TRBV18 and TRBJ1-6; D gene uncertain. The CDR3 spans 14 residues. CDR1 and CDR2 from the germline V gene are KGHSH and LQKENI. Trimming pared 3 bases from V and 10 bases from J, leaving 13 bases between.

The rearrangement links TRBV28 to TRBJ2-1; 11 positions match TRBD2. The CDR3 is made up of 15 amino acids. The V and J ends lost 8 bases and 6 bases, in that order; junction bases with no gene match: 9. Germline V gene data show CDR1 as MDHEN and CDR2 as SYDVKM. CDR3 in DNA: TGTGCCAGCTCCCCCGGGACTAGCGGCAGCAATGAGCAGTTCTTC. Translating gives CASSPGTSGSNEQFF. Variable domain in full (rest from reference TRBV28 and TRBJ2-1): DVKVTQSSRYLVKRTGEKVFLECVQDMDHENMFWYRQDPGLGLRLIYFSYDVKMKEKGDIPEGYSVSREKKERFSLILESASTNQTSMYLCASSPGTSGSNEQFFGPGTRLTVL.

By proportion, this clone is medium-sized. V is TRBV29-1 and J is TRBJ1-1; 12 bases are shared with TRBD1. V was pared by 6 bases and J by 5 bases, with 7 bases of the junction left unmatched. CDR3 length: 14 amino acids. Germline V gene sequence: CDR1 SQVTM, CDR2 ANQGSEA. In nucleotides, the CDR3 is TGCAGCGTCGGGACAGGGGGCGCGGATACTGAAGCTTTCTTT. Amino acid sequence: CSVGTGGADTEAFF.

The chain couples TRBV2 to TRBJ2-5, with D maybe TRBD2 (6 bases). This CDR3 comprises 13 residues. Deletions cut 5 bases from V and 4 bases from J, with 11 bases between. Germline loops: CDR1 SNHLY, CDR2 FYNNEI. CDR3 bases: TGTGCCAGCAGTTGGGGCGGGGTAGAGACCCAGTACTTC. This gives the protein CASSWGGVETQYF. The full variable domain, its missing parts supplied by reference TRBV2 and TRBJ2-5, is EPEVTQTPSHQVTQMGQEVILRCVPISNHLYFYWYRQILGQKVEFLVSFYNNEISEKSEIFDDQFSVERPDGSNFTLKIRSTKLEDSAMYFCASSWGGVETQYFGPGTRLLVL.

The genes are TRBV28 and TRBJ2-7, with D possibly TRBD2 on 6 matching bases. CDR3 size: 14 residues. The germline gives CDR1 MDHEN, CDR2 SYDVKM. Trimming cost V 3 bases and J 0 bases, with 9 bases left between them. In nucleotides, the CDR3 is TGTGCCAGCAGTTTCAGACTAGTCTCCTACGAGCAGTACTTC. Translated, it gives CASSFRLVSYEQYF.

The chain has TRBV4-3 and TRBJ2-2; 10 positions agree with TRBD2. This CDR3 has 16 residues. From germline, CDR1 is LGHNA and CDR2 YSLEER. Germline trimming cut 0 bases from V and 7 bases from J; bases unmatched to any gene: 5. CDR3 sequence reads: CASSQEAGGPVGELFF. The DNA of the CDR3 is TGCGCCAGCAGCCAAGAAGCGGGGGGGCCCGTCGGGGAGCTGTTTTTT.

J is TRBJ2-7 and V is TRBV6-1, with D possibly matching TRBD2 (5 bases). The CDR3 is 12 amino acids. V was shortened by 2 bases and J by 8 bases, with 10 bases between the two germline ends. Germline values: CDR1 MNHNS, CDR2 SASEGT. CDR3 region: CASSERESKQYF. In DNA form, the CDR3 reads TGTGCCAGCAGTGAACGGGAATCGAAGCAGTACTTC.

The count of this clone is one. The CDR3 region has the DNA TGTGCCAGCAGCCAAGGGCAGACCGGGGAGCTGTTTTTT. It yields the protein CASSQGQTGELFF. The chain has TRBV4-2 and TRBJ2-2; D not resolved. The CDR3 is 13 amino acids. The V gene lost 1 base and the J gene lost 5 bases, with 5 bases spanning the gap. The V gene's germline CDR1 is LGHNA and CDR2 YNFKEQ.

This clone showed up just a few times. V usage is TRBV5-4 and J usage is TRBJ1-4; 7 nucleotides line up with TRBD1. The CDR3 length is 18 residues. V gave up 6 bases and J gave up 7 bases; unmatched junction bases: 21. Germline V gives CDR1 SGHNT, CDR2 YYREEE (reference sequence). The CDR3 region is CASISNGGQSALGEKLFF. The CDR3 DNA reads as TGTGCCAGCATCTCCAATGGGGGACAGAGTGCCCTAGGTGAAAAACTGTTTTTT.